The 21 T cell receptor beta chains given below trace back to one sample, sequenced in a study of T cell repertoires in cytomegalovirus infection. MiXCR, run by TCRdb on the reads, gives a single entry per CDR3 protein. The table records more than 200,000 distinct CDR3 sequences, 8% to 9.5% of them present only once. Sample: PBMCs. Receptors originate from a human donor in good health (CMV status not recorded). Some clones in this sample may be carry-over from other donors' samples.

In regard to this clonotype: A much larger clone is a single base away; this may be a read error. This chain uses TRBV7-1 with TRBJ2-7; unclear D gene. TRBV7-1 is flagged as an ORF with uncertain function. The CDR3 has 16 amino acids. CDR3 bases: TGTGCCAACAGCCCACTTCGACCCGTTTTCTCCTACGAGCAGTACTTC. Amino acids: CANSPLRPVFSYEQYF.

In its sample, this clonotype was seen many times. The chain recombines TRBV6-1 with TRBJ1-2; no reliable D call. The germline V gene has CDR1 MNHNS and CDR2 SASEGT. Trimming left V 7 bases short and J 4 bases short, with 16 bases between. This CDR3 is built from 14 residues. The DNA of the CDR3 is TGTGCCAGCACCCGAGCGGAAGGCGGCTATGGCTACACCTTC. It translates to CASTRAEGGYGYTF.

In its sample, this clonotype was seen many times. V gene TRBV7-2 combines with J gene TRBJ1-5; D remains ambiguous. Germline V gene data show CDR1 as SGHTA and CDR2 as FQGNSA. The CDR3 extends over 15 amino acids. V was pared by 1 base and J by 4 bases, with 11 bases between. The chain's CDR3 is CASSLGHLGNQPQHF. CDR3 bases: TGTGCCAGCAGCTTAGGACATCTTGGGAATCAGCCCCAGCATTTT.

This clonotype was seen many times. The chain combines TRBV20-1 with TRBJ2-3; a weak D match, TRBD2 (5 bases). Germline-derived CDR1 and CDR2 are DFQATT and SNEGSKA (reference sequence). The CDR3 loop spans 13 amino acids. V was pared by 4 bases and J by 2 bases, with 10 bases between. CDR3 residues: CSATVDSTDTQYF. The CDR3 coding sequence is TGCAGTGCTACGGTGGACTCCACAGATACGCAGTATTTT.

This clonotype was observed many times. The chain combines TRBV27 with TRBJ2-7; D not certain. The length of the CDR3 is 13 residues. Germline values: CDR1 MNHEY, CDR2 SMNVEV (reference sequence). Trimming stripped 3 bases from V and 7 bases from J, with 13 bases between. In DNA, the CDR3 is TGTGCCAGCAGTTTGAACACCGTGAGGGAGCAGTACTTC. Encoded protein: CASSLNTVREQYF.

The rearrangement joins TRBV20-1 to TRBJ2-5, with D maybe TRBD2 (6 bases). V shed 5 bases and J shed 6 bases, with 13 bases lying between them. The CDR3 runs 12 residues. Germline CDR1 DFQATT, CDR2 SNEGSKA (reference sequence). CDR3 nucleotides: TGCAGTGCTTGGAGGGGCGGGAAGACCCAGTACTTC. It codes for CSAWRGGKTQYF.

This clonotype showed up many times. V usage is TRBV4-2 and J usage is TRBJ1-4; 8 nucleotides line up with TRBD1. After removal of 2 bases from V and 5 bases from J, the junction contained 4 bases not matched to a gene. From germline, CDR1 is LGHNA and CDR2 YNFKEQ. The CDR3 is 15 amino acids. This CDR3 is CASSQPGQENEKLFF. The DNA of the CDR3 is TGTGCCAGCAGCCAACCGGGACAGGAGAATGAAAAACTGTTTTTT.

This clonotype was counted ten times or more. This sequence joins TRBV12-3 or TRBV12-4 and TRBJ1-5, with D perhaps matching TRBD1 (5 bases). CDR3 size: 15 residues. Trimming removed 5 bases at V and 1 base at J, with 12 bases between. DNA of the CDR3: TGTGCCAGCAGTCCTGGGGGAAGGAGCAATCAGCCCCAGCATTTT. Residues: CASSPGGRSNQPQHF.

The table lists this clonotype with many counts. The rearrangement uses TRBV23-1 and TRBJ1-5; D gene ambiguous. TRBV23-1 counts as an open reading frame of uncertain function. The V end lost 2 bases, the J end lost 7 bases, and 15 bases lay between the germline ends. The CDR3 runs to 15 residues. The CDR3 sequence: CASSQESSWSQPQHF. The CDR3 nucleotides read TGCGCCAGCAGTCAAGAATCATCTTGGAGCCAGCCCCAGCATTTT.

This clonotype was counted at least ten times. The CDR3 coding sequence is TGTGCCAGCATGGTCGGCCTAACCGGGGAGCTGTTTTTT. As protein: CASMVGLTGELFF. The chain is built from TRBV6-1 and TRBJ2-2; D call uncertain. CDR3 length equals 13 residues. Trimming removed 7 bases from V and 5 bases from J, with 11 bases in between. Germline assignment: CDR1 MNHNS and CDR2 SASEGT.

This clonotype occurred many times. The V call is TRBV4-1, the J call TRBJ2-3; the match to TRBD2 covers 10 bases. V lost 3 bases, J lost 5 bases, and 8 bases stayed unmatched. The CDR3 has 16 amino acids. CDR1 MGHRA and CDR2 YSYEKL come from the germline V gene. The CDR3 here is CASSQTLAGAGDTQYF. The DNA of the CDR3 is TGCGCCAGCAGCCAGACCCTAGCGGGGGCGGGAGATACGCAGTATTTT.

This clonotype appeared many times. This chain uses TRBV7-8 with TRBJ1-5, with D possibly TRBD1 on 6 matching bases. V was cut by 5 bases and J by 6 bases, with 14 bases left in between. Germline V gene lookup returns CDR1 SGHVS and CDR2 FQNEAQ. The length of the CDR3 is 14 residues. CDR3 loop: CASSPRQEGQPQHF. The CDR3, as DNA: TGTGCCAGCAGCCCCCGACAGGAGGGTCAGCCCCAGCATTTT.

This clonotype was observed at least ten times. CDR3 protein: CAWSGSGTSGGAEQFF. Written as DNA, the CDR3 is TGTGCCTGGAGTGGCTCCGGGACTAGCGGGGGGGCTGAGCAGTTCTTC. This chain uses TRBV30 with TRBJ2-1, with 16 bases identical to TRBD2. Germline lookup yields CDR1 GTSNPN and CDR2 SVGIG (reference sequence). V shed 1 base and J 9 bases; nucleotides not matched to a gene: 6. The CDR3 length is 16 residues.

Ten or more counts support this clonotype. CDR3 sequence: CASSYGMGRYEQYF. CDR3 sequence (DNA): TGTGCCAGCAGTTACGGGATGGGGAGGTACGAGCAGTACTTC. V is TRBV6-6 and J is TRBJ2-7, with a possible D match to TRBD2 (6 bases). Trimming cost V 2 bases and J 4 bases, with 12 bases left between them. Germline CDR1 reads MNHNY; CDR2 reads SVGAGI (reference sequence). This CDR3 is built from 14 residues.

The chain's CDR3 is CASRGTGPGELFF. The CDR3 DNA reads as TGTGCCAGCAGGGGGACAGGGCCCGGGGAGCTGTTTTTT. The chain is built from TRBV2 and TRBJ2-2; 9 nucleotides match TRBD1. Germline CDR1 and CDR2: SNHLY and FYNNEI. CDR3 length equals 13 residues. The V segment lost 6 bases and the J segment 6 bases; nucleotides outside the gene matches: 2.

This clonotype was seen ten or more times. V is TRBV7-8 and J is TRBJ1-5; D unresolved. This CDR3 is built from 13 residues. Germline CDR1 is SGHVS and CDR2 is FQNEAQ. V was clipped by 0 bases and J by 5 bases, with 5 bases between them. DNA for the CDR3: TGTGCCAGCAGCTTAGCCATGGATCAGCCCCAGCATTTT. Residues: CASSLAMDQPQHF.

This clonotype was picked up many times. The chain recombines TRBV19 with TRBJ2-2; 8 bases are shared with TRBD1. J lost 11 bases, V lost 6 bases, and 14 bases had no gene match. This CDR3 is built from 15 residues. The V gene's germline CDR1 is LNHDA and CDR2 SQIVND (reference sequence). CDR3 in DNA: TGTGCCAGTAGCCCCGTAGGACAGGGACCTCCAGAGCTGTTTTTT. The encoded protein is CASSPVGQGPPELFF.

Only a few counts were recorded for this clonotype. V is TRBV12-3 or TRBV12-4 and J is TRBJ1-2, with TRBD1 matching 8 bases. Germline trimming cut 6 bases from V and 6 bases from J; bases unmatched to any gene: 9. CDR3 size: 14 residues. The CDR3 nucleotides read TGTGCCAGCAGACTCCGGACAGGGCGGCATGGCTACACCTTC. Its translation: CASRLRTGRHGYTF.

The sample holds many counts of this clonotype. The chain is built from TRBV7-2 and TRBJ2-3; D is unresolved. V was pared by 4 bases and J by 0 bases, with 8 bases between. The CDR3 is 14 amino acids. Germline values: CDR1 SGHTA, CDR2 FQGNSA. CDR3 region: CASSSSRSTDTQYF. In nucleotides, the CDR3 is TGTGCCAGCAGCTCATCCCGCAGCACAGATACGCAGTATTTT.

This clonotype was counted ten times or more. This chain uses TRBV19 with TRBJ1-1, with D unresolved. This CDR3 is built from 13 residues. The V end lost 4 bases, the J end lost 0 bases, and 6 bases lay between the germline ends. Germline loops: CDR1 LNHDA, CDR2 SQIVND (reference sequence). CDR3 DNA: TGTGCCAGTAGTACACTTTTGAACACTGAAGCTTTCTTT. Translating it yields CASSTLLNTEAFF.

The DNA of the CDR3 is TGTGCCAGCAGTTACGAAGGAGGGAACACCGGGGAGCTGTTTTTT. Its translation is CASSYEGGNTGELFF. The chain is built from TRBV6-5 and TRBJ2-2; weak D call: TRBD2 (5 bases). CDR1 and CDR2 (germline): MNHEY, SVGAGI. Trimming pared 2 bases from V and 1 base from J, leaving 8 bases between. The CDR3 contains 15 residues.